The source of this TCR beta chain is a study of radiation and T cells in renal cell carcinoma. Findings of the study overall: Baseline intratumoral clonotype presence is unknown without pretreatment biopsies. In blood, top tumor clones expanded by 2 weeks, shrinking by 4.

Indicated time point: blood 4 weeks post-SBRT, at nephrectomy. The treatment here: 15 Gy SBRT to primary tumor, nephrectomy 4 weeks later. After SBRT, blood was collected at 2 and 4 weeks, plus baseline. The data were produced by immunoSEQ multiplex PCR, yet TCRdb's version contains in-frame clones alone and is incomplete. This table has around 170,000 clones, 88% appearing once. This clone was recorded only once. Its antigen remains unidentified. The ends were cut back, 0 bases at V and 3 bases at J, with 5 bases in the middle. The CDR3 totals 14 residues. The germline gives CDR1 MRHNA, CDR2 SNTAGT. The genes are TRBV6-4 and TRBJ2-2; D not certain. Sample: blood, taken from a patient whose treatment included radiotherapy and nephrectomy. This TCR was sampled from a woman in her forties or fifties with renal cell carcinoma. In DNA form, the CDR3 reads TGTGCCAGCAGTGACTCAAGGGACACCGGGGAGCTGTTTTTT. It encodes CASSDSRDTGELFF.